Presented here are 2 T cell receptor beta chains from one specimen sequenced in a study of blood T cell repertoires in COVID-19. TCRdb keeps only in-frame clones here, not all; method: immunoSEQ multiplex PCR. The profile shows approximately 330,000 clones, around nine tenths of them singletons. Sequenced input: PBMCs or T cells enriched from blood (not recorded which). The receptor source for this set is a woman under 40 who had recovered from COVID-19.

This clone has just a few counts. This chain connects TRBV2 to TRBJ1-5; D might be TRBD1 (6 bases). The CDR3 covers 16 residues. The germline gives CDR1 SNHLY, CDR2 FYNNEI. Trimming pared 6 bases from V and 0 bases from J, leaving 15 bases between. CDR3 amino acids: CASRGGPIPSNQPQHF. In DNA form, the CDR3 reads TGTGCCAGCAGGGGGGGGCCAATACCTAGCAATCAGCCCCAGCATTTT.

DNA for the CDR3: TGTGCCAGTCGGGACAGGGGCAACTATGGCTACACCTTC. Its protein product is CASRDRGNYGYTF. The chain couples TRBV19 to TRBJ1-2, with 10 bases that match TRBD1. The V and J ends lost 8 bases and 2 bases, in that order; junction bases with no gene match: 2. Germline-derived CDR1 and CDR2 are LNHDA and SQIVND (reference sequence). This CDR3 is 13 amino acids long.